This section outlines one T cell receptor (beta chain) sequence together with its context. Its cognate antigen is unknown. Extracted RNA was reverse transcribed into cDNA, the sequencing template. Data came from immunoSEQ multiplex PCR; TCRdb stores just in-frame clones and leaves some out. The table shows around 35,000 clones, with roughly 53% occurring only once. Several patients' CD4+ populations were sorted into CD25+CD127- cells. The data were obtained in a study of CD8+ T cells in alopecia areata. General study results and limits: Especially in alopecia totalis/universalis, lesional scalp showed greater clonality than normal scalp did.

CDR1 SGHDN and CDR2 FVKESK come from the germline V gene. CDR3 length: 13 residues. After removal of 2 bases from V and 9 bases from J, the junction contained 4 bases not matched to a gene. Sequencing input: CD4+ Tregs sorted from blood. The chain recombines TRBV14 with TRBJ1-3; TRBD1 matches at 7 bases. This TCR came from a human donor with alopecia areata. DNA for the CDR3: TGTGCCAGCAGCCAATCAGGGGGGACCACCATATATTTT. It encodes CASSQSGGTTIYF.